The 21 T cell receptor beta chains reported below all come from one sample, sequenced in a study of identifying expanded T cells in peripheral blood. Profiled with immunoSEQ multiplex PCR; TCRdb holds only in-frame clones, not every one. The table records around 68,000 clones, around 87% of them present only once. The sample comprised blood. The receptor set was obtained from a person aged 18 to 75 in good health.

A note on this clone: In the same sample, other DNA sequences code for this CDR3. J is TRBJ2-1 and V is TRBV6-1; 9 nucleotides match TRBD2. The CDR3 is 15 residues long. After removal of 1 base from V and 4 bases from J, the junction contained 2 bases not matched to a gene. Germline CDR1 MNHNS, CDR2 SASEGT. This chain's CDR3 is CASSEEAGGYNEQFF. CDR3 bases: TGTGCCAGCAGTGAAGAAGCGGGGGGATACAATGAGCAGTTCTTC.

This clone was found once. The J gene is TRBJ2-3, the V gene TRBV7-2; D is uncertain. The V gene's germline CDR1 is SGHTA and CDR2 FQGNSA. The CDR3 has 14 residues. Trimming took off 1 base at V and 6 bases at J, with 11 bases between the two ends. In DNA form, the CDR3 reads TGTGCCAGCAGCTTAGGAAGGCCCGGCGATACGCAGTATTTT. This gives the protein CASSLGRPGDTQYF.

This chain joins TRBV14 and TRBJ1-1; 7 nucleotides line up with TRBD1. J gave up 3 bases and V 4 bases, and 5 bases lay outside the gene matches. The CDR3 sequence is 14 residues long. Looked up from germline, CDR1 is SGHDN and CDR2 is FVKESK. The CDR3 protein is CASSRYGTDTEAFF. As DNA, the CDR3 is TGTGCCAGCAGCCGTTACGGGACAGACACTGAAGCTTTCTTT.

V and J are TRBV10-2 and TRBJ2-3; TRBD1 matches 7 bases. The ends lost 9 bases at V and 2 bases at J; junction bases unmatched: 8. There are 14 residues in the CDR3. Per the germline V gene, CDR1 is WSHSY and CDR2 is SAAADI. This CDR3 reads CARPRGQHTDTQYF. DNA for the CDR3: TGCGCCAGACCGAGGGGACAGCACACAGATACGCAGTATTTT.

The chain joins TRBV4-1 to TRBJ2-1; the match to TRBD1 covers 7 bases. The CDR3 spans 13 residues. Germline lookup yields CDR1 MGHRA and CDR2 YSYEKL. The V gene end was trimmed by 5 bases and the J gene end by 13 bases; junction bases not matched to a gene: 11. This CDR3 is CASSARQGPLQFF. The CDR3 DNA is TGCGCCAGCAGCGCTCGACAGGGCCCCTTACAGTTCTTC.

This chain uses TRBV18 with TRBJ2-7; D perhaps matches TRBD1 (6 bases). Trimming stripped 3 bases from V and 0 bases from J, with 12 bases between. CDR3 length: 15 amino acids. Germline V gene lookup returns CDR1 KGHSH and CDR2 LQKENI. CDR3 coding DNA: TGTGCCAGCTCACCTCCATCACAGGGCTCCTACGAGCAGTACTTC. It codes for CASSPPSQGSYEQYF. Full variable domain (missing parts from reference TRBV18 and TRBJ2-7): NAGVMQNPRHLVRRRGQEARLRCSPMKGHSHVYWYRQLPEEGLKFMVYLQKENIIDESGMPKERFSAEFPKEGPSILRIQQVVRGDSAAYFCASSPPSQGSYEQYFGPGTRLTVT.

V usage is TRBV15 and J usage is TRBJ2-2; 7 nucleotides align to TRBD1. The germline V gene has CDR1 LNHNV and CDR2 YYDKDF (reference sequence). V trimming: 0 bases; J trimming: 1 base; junction bases outside the gene matches: 5. CDR3 size: 17 residues. The CDR3 DNA is TGTGCCACCAGCAGAGAGATAAGACAGGGGAACACCGGGGAGCTGTTTTTT. This sequence encodes CATSREIRQGNTGELFF.

The V call is TRBV18, the J call TRBJ2-1; D is ambiguous. The germline V and J ends were trimmed by 2 bases and 0 bases, with 8 bases remaining between them. The germline gives CDR1 KGHSH, CDR2 LQKENI. The CDR3 consists of 15 residues. CDR3 nucleotides: TGTGCCAGCTCACCAGACGGCCTCTCCTACAATGAGCAGTTCTTC. It codes for CASSPDGLSYNEQFF.

This sequence joins TRBV5-1 and TRBJ2-7; the match to TRBD2 covers 12 bases. The CDR3 consists of 14 residues. Trimming at V came to 3 bases and at J to 2 bases, leaving 0 bases not matched to a gene. CDR1 is SGHRS and CDR2 is YFSETQ in the germline V gene. This chain's CDR3 is CASSWTSGAYEQYF. The CDR3 region has the DNA TGCGCCAGCAGCTGGACTAGCGGGGCCTACGAGCAGTACTTC.

The chain is built from TRBV19 and TRBJ1-1; 8 bases map to TRBD1. The CDR3 spans 13 residues. The ends lost 6 bases at V and 3 bases at J; junction bases unmatched: 3. The germline CDR1 and CDR2 sequences are LNHDA and SQIVND (reference sequence). CDR3 in amino acids: CASRGQGDTEAFF. In DNA form, the CDR3 reads TGTGCCAGTAGAGGACAGGGAGACACTGAAGCTTTCTTT.

This clone showed up just a few times. The sample has other DNA sequences that encode this CDR3 too. The rearrangement links TRBV9 to TRBJ2-2, with TRBD1 as a possible D gene (5 bases). There are 15 residues in the CDR3. Trimming removed 0 bases from V and 0 bases from J, with 6 bases in between. Per germline, CDR1 SGDLS and CDR2 YYNGEE. The CDR3 here is CASSVGGANTGELFF. Written as DNA, the CDR3 is TGTGCCAGCAGCGTAGGGGGCGCGAACACCGGGGAGCTGTTTTTT.

The chain joins TRBV9 to TRBJ1-2; 11 bases agree with TRBD1. The length of the CDR3 is 14 residues. CDR1 and CDR2 from the germline V gene are SGDLS and YYNGEE. J lost 7 bases, V lost 3 bases, and 5 bases had no gene match. The CDR3 sequence: CASSARTGGSGYTF. The DNA of the CDR3 is TGTGCCAGCAGCGCACGGACAGGGGGCTCTGGCTACACCTTC. The full variable domain, completed using reference TRBV9 and TRBJ1-2, is DSGVTQTPKHLITATGQRVTLRCSPRSGDLSVYWYQQSLDQGLQFLIQYYNGEERAKGNILERFSAQQFPDLHSELNLSSLELGDSALYFCASSARTGGSGYTFGSGTRLTVV.

The chain recombines TRBV23-1 with TRBJ2-7; 7 nucleotides match TRBD2. TRBV23-1 is classed as an ORF, of uncertain function. Trimming took 0 bases from V and 9 from J; bases not matched to a gene: 8. The CDR3 extends over 14 amino acids. In DNA form, the CDR3 reads TGCGCCAGCAGTCAATCCTCGGGTGGGGAGGGGCAGTACTTC. The encoded protein is CASSQSSGGEGQYF.

The chain uses TRBV19 and TRBJ2-2; 9 bases agree with TRBD1. The junction had 3 bases not matched to a gene; V was cut back by 5 bases and J by 5 bases. This CDR3 region has 14 residues. Germline CDR1 LNHDA, CDR2 SQIVND (reference sequence). The CDR3 is CASSSQGATGELFF. The DNA of the CDR3 is TGTGCCAGTAGTTCACAGGGGGCGACCGGGGAGCTGTTTTTT.

The V call is TRBV15, the J call TRBJ2-1; TRBD2 agrees at 10 bases. The CDR3 loop spans 16 amino acids. Germline V gene lookup returns CDR1 LNHNV and CDR2 YYDKDF (reference sequence). V shed 2 bases, J shed 8 bases, and the junction held 9 bases outside the gene matches. In nucleotides, the CDR3 is TGTGCCACCAGCAGATTAGCGGGAGGTTTGGGGGATGAGCAGTTCTTC. It codes for CATSRLAGGLGDEQFF.

V is TRBV5-1 and J is TRBJ2-5; the match to TRBD1 covers 7 bases. The ends lost 3 bases at V and 2 bases at J; junction bases unmatched: 4. There are 14 residues in the CDR3. CDR1 and CDR2 from the germline V gene are SGHRS and YFSETQ. In nucleotides, the CDR3 is TGCGCCAGCAGCTGGGCAGGGGGTCAAGAGACCCAGTACTTC. Its protein product is CASSWAGGQETQYF.

The CDR3 nucleotides are TGTGCCTGGAGTTTTCGGACCGCGGTGGGGGTTGAAGCTTTCTTT. It yields the protein CAWSFRTAVGVEAFF. The chain combines TRBV30 with TRBJ1-1, with D tentatively TRBD1 (5 bases). CDR3 length: 15 amino acids. V was pared by 2 bases and J by 7 bases, with 20 bases between. Germline V gene sequence: CDR1 GTSNPN, CDR2 SVGIG (reference sequence).

The CDR3 loop is CASSGIGPEDYGYTF. The CDR3 DNA is TGTGCCAGCAGCGGTATTGGCCCTGAGGACTATGGCTACACCTTC. The chain carries TRBV9 and TRBJ1-2, with D unresolved. The CDR3 totals 15 residues. Deletions cut 3 bases from V and 3 bases from J, with 15 bases between. Germline values: CDR1 SGDLS, CDR2 YYNGEE.

The CDR3 spells CASSVSGTPQEQFF. In DNA form, the CDR3 reads TGTGCCAGCAGCGTAAGCGGGACTCCACAAGAGCAGTTCTTC. The J gene is TRBJ2-1, the V gene TRBV9, with TRBD2 matching 7 bases. V was clipped by 1 base and J by 10 bases; unmatched bases: 8. CDR1 and CDR2 from the germline V gene are SGDLS and YYNGEE. The CDR3 is 14 amino acids.

The rearrangement joins TRBV19 to TRBJ2-6; D is uncertain. Germline loops: CDR1 LNHDA, CDR2 SQIVND (reference sequence). V gave up 7 bases and J gave up 0 bases, with 7 bases separating them. The CDR3 loop spans 14 amino acids. In DNA form, the CDR3 reads TGTGCCAGTACCCTGGGCTCTGGGGCCAACGTCCTGACTTTC. It codes for CASTLGSGANVLTF.

This clone appeared once. The V gene is TRBV28, the J gene TRBJ1-6; D gene unclear. CDR3 length equals 17 residues. Germline V gives CDR1 MDHEN, CDR2 SYDVKM. V lost 2 bases to trimming and J lost 9 bases, with 20 bases between them. The CDR3 DNA sequence: TGTGCCAGCAGTTTAGTCATCAAAGGGAGGCTAGGTTCACCCCTCCACTTT. Its translation: CASSLVIKGRLGSPLHF.